The 31 T cell receptor beta chains given below trace back to one sample, sequenced in a study of cytomegalovirus exposure and HLA in healthy donors. The study ran its PCR with 60 Vbeta and 13 Jbeta primers. Assay used: immunoSEQ multiplex PCR; TCRdb lists only in-frame clones, some missing. Of more than 85,000 clones detected, about 70% appear once; the ten largest clones hold under 4%. Source material: PBMCs. The source is a man younger than 45 in good health and CMV-seronegative.

The rearrangement joins TRBV7-3 to TRBJ2-1; no clear D gene. Per germline, CDR1 SGHTA and CDR2 FQGTGA. The CDR3 spans 16 residues. Trimming pared 0 bases from V and 5 bases from J, leaving 14 bases between. CDR3 amino acids: CASSLTTASDNNEQFF. CDR3 coding DNA: TGTGCCAGCAGCTTAACTACGGCTTCAGACAACAATGAGCAGTTCTTC. Variable domain in full (rest from reference TRBV7-3 and TRBJ2-1): GAGVSQTPSNKVTEKGKYVELRCDPISGHTALYWYRQSLGQGPEFLIYFQGTGAADDSGLPNDRFFAVRPEGSVSTLKIQRTERGDSAVYLCASSLTTASDNNEQFFGPGTRLTVL.

CDR3 in DNA: TGTGCCAGCAGCTTAGAGACAGGGATCGGTGAGCAGTTCTTC. This encodes CASSLETGIGEQFF. This rearrangement joins TRBV7-2 to TRBJ2-1, with 7 bases matching TRBD1. V shed 1 base and J 9 bases; nucleotides not matched to a gene: 6. Germline CDR1 is SGHTA and CDR2 is FQGNSA. This CDR3 spans 14 amino acids.

V is TRBV19 and J is TRBJ1-5; no clear D. Trimming pared 4 bases from V and 2 bases from J, leaving 6 bases between. This CDR3 has 13 amino acids. CDR1 and CDR2 from the germline V gene are LNHDA and SQIVND (reference sequence). The CDR3 loop is CASSNLGNQPQHF. Here the CDR3 DNA reads TGTGCCAGTAGTAACCTAGGCAATCAGCCCCAGCATTTT.

V usage is TRBV30 and J usage is TRBJ2-7; D unclear. The length of the CDR3 is 14 residues. The germline V gene encodes CDR1 GTSNPN and CDR2 SVGIG (reference sequence). The V end was cut by 0 bases, the J end by 1 base, with 10 bases between. CDR3 in amino acids: CAWSVNVRSYEQYF. The CDR3 region has the DNA TGTGCCTGGAGTGTAAATGTACGGTCCTACGAGCAGTACTTC.

V and J are TRBV11-3 and TRBJ1-1, with a possible D match to TRBD1 (6 bases). CDR1 is SGHNT, CDR2 YENEEA, per germline. There are 13 residues in the CDR3. V lost 7 bases and J 8 bases, leaving 17 bases between the germline ends. CDR3 amino acids: CASTASYRDEAFF. CDR3 nucleotides: TGTGCCAGCACCGCGTCCTACAGGGACGAAGCTTTCTTT.

The J gene is TRBJ2-5, the V gene TRBV30; 11 bases map to TRBD2. V lost 0 bases, J lost 11 bases, and 5 bases stayed unmatched. Looked up from germline, CDR1 is GTSNPN and CDR2 is SVGIG (reference sequence). This CDR3 region has 13 residues. In nucleotides, the CDR3 is TGTGCCTGGAGTGTATCTAGCGGGAGGTCGCAGTACTTC. This sequence encodes CAWSVSSGRSQYF.

The gene calls are TRBV6-5 and TRBJ1-1, with D maybe TRBD1 (6 bases). V lost 4 bases to trimming and J lost 2 bases, with 17 bases between them. This CDR3 spans 16 amino acids. CDR1 and CDR2 (germline): MNHEY, SVGAGI. The CDR3 bases are TGTGCCAGCAGTTCCCACGGGGGGACACTAAACACTGAAGCTTTCTTT. Its translation: CASSSHGGTLNTEAFF.

This chain links TRBV7-2 with TRBJ2-2, with D tentatively TRBD2 (6 bases). Trimming removed 1 base from V and 4 bases from J, with 13 bases in between. Germline CDR1 is SGHTA and CDR2 is FQGNSA. The CDR3 runs 16 residues. CDR3 DNA: TGTGCCAGCAGCTTAGGGTTACTAGCCGGCACCGGGGAGCTGTTTTTT. Its translation is CASSLGLLAGTGELFF.

Comments on this clone: Its ends do not fully match the called genes, so a read error is possible. The chain employs TRBV7-7 and TRBJ2-1, with TRBD2 matching over 7 bases. CDR1 is SSHAT and CDR2 is FNYEAQ in the germline V gene (reference sequence). This CDR3 is 14 amino acids long. This CDR3 reads CASSLGLADNEQFF. In DNA form, the CDR3 reads TGTGCTAGCAGCTTGGGCCTAGCGGATAATGAGCAGTTCTTC.

As regards this clone: This sample includes further DNA sequences coding for the same CDR3. The chain employs TRBV4-3 and TRBJ2-2; the D gene is possibly TRBD1 (6 bases). From germline, CDR1 is LGHNA and CDR2 YSLEER. With 1 base removed from V and 4 bases from J, the gap between germline ends came to 10 bases. The CDR3 is 15 amino acids. CDR3 bases: TGCGCCAGCAGCCAAGGTCAGGGGTCCACCGGGGAGCTGTTTTTT. As protein: CASSQGQGSTGELFF.

The rearrangement links TRBV5-6 to TRBJ2-1; 10 bases match TRBD2. CDR1 is SGHDT, CDR2 YYEEEE, per germline. This CDR3 spans 15 amino acids. The J segment lost 8 bases and the V segment lost 0 bases, leaving 5 bases of the junction unmatched. The CDR3: CASSLVSGRSHEQFF. In DNA form, the CDR3 reads TGTGCCAGCAGCTTGGTTAGCGGGAGGAGCCATGAGCAGTTCTTC.

This clone has a handful of counts. The rearrangement uses TRBV30 and TRBJ2-5; TRBD2 is a possible D gene (6 bases). From germline, CDR1 is GTSNPN and CDR2 SVGIG (reference sequence). This CDR3 contains 15 residues. V lost 1 base, J lost 5 bases, and 17 bases lay in between. In DNA, the CDR3 is TGTGCCTGGAGTGGTACGCGGGAAGGGTGGGAGACCCAGTACTTC. Residues: CAWSGTREGWETQYF.

CDR3 nucleotides: TGTGCCAGCAGCTTGGGGATTTGGGGGGGAGGCTACGAGCAGTACTTC. Translation: CASSLGIWGGGYEQYF. The V gene is TRBV7-2, the J gene TRBJ2-7, with 7 bases fitting TRBD2. There are 16 residues in the CDR3. With 3 bases clipped from V and 3 bases from J, the junction kept 11 bases outside the gene matches. The germline gives CDR1 SGHTA, CDR2 FQGNSA.

The CDR3 region is CASSLGSREGVGYTF. CDR3 bases: TGTGCCAGCAGCTTGGGGTCCAGGGAGGGCGTTGGCTACACCTTC. This rearrangement joins TRBV5-8 to TRBJ1-2, with D perhaps matching TRBD1 (5 bases). CDR3 length: 15 amino acids. Trimming stripped 0 bases from V and 7 bases from J, with 16 bases between. Germline CDR1 SGHTS, CDR2 YDEGEE.

V gene TRBV7-9 combines with J gene TRBJ2-2; 7 nucleotides match TRBD1. This CDR3 spans 17 amino acids. Per germline, CDR1 SEHNR and CDR2 FQNEAQ (reference sequence). V was clipped by 6 bases and J by 1 base; unmatched bases: 11. CDR3 region: CASRPVGQEENTGELFF. In DNA, the CDR3 is TGTGCCAGCAGGCCGGTTGGACAGGAAGAGAACACCGGGGAGCTGTTTTTT. Looking up the rest from reference TRBV7-9 and TRBJ2-2 gives the full variable domain: DTGVSQNPRHKITKRGQNVTFRCDPISEHNRLYWYRQTLGQGPEFLTYFQNEAQLEKSRLLSDRFSAERPKGSFSTLEIQRTEQGDSAMYLCASRPVGQEENTGELFFGEGSRLTVL.

The J gene is TRBJ2-5, the V gene TRBV28, with D possibly being TRBD1 (5 bases). The CDR3 is 13 residues long. The V gene's germline CDR1 is MDHEN and CDR2 SYDVKM. V was clipped by 6 bases and J by 3 bases, with 11 bases between them. Written as DNA, the CDR3 is TGTGCCAGCAGGCGACAGAGCGAAGAGACCCAGTACTTC. It yields the protein CASRRQSEETQYF.

The rearrangement links TRBV9 to TRBJ2-1, with D unresolved. Germline lookup yields CDR1 SGDLS and CDR2 YYNGEE. Trimming stripped 1 base from V and 0 bases from J, with 8 bases between. The CDR3 contains 15 residues. The CDR3 loop reads CASSVSVSSYNEQFF. In nucleotides, the CDR3 is TGTGCCAGCAGCGTATCGGTATCCTCCTACAATGAGCAGTTCTTC.

The genes are TRBV7-3 and TRBJ2-3, with D possibly matching TRBD2 (7 bases). Looked up from germline, CDR1 is SGHTA and CDR2 is FQGTGA. The ends were cut back, 1 base at V and 5 bases at J, with 16 bases in the middle. The CDR3 extends over 16 amino acids. CDR3 region: CASSLNGGRDIDTQYF. The CDR3 DNA is TGTGCCAGCAGCTTAAACGGGGGGCGGGATATAGATACGCAGTATTTT.

The gene calls are TRBV2 and TRBJ2-6, with 12 bases aligning to TRBD1. CDR3 size: 22 residues. The V segment lost 8 bases and the J segment 0 bases; nucleotides outside the gene matches: 20. From germline, CDR1 is SNHLY and CDR2 FYNNEI. The CDR3 sequence is CASGERDRGPQTTRSGANVLTF. CDR3 DNA: TGTGCCAGCGGGGAGAGGGACAGGGGGCCACAAACTACCCGCTCTGGGGCCAACGTCCTGACTTTC.

The chain employs TRBV19 and TRBJ1-1, with a weak D call TRBD1 (5 bases). V lost 6 bases to trimming and J lost 5 bases, with 16 bases between them. Germline values: CDR1 LNHDA, CDR2 SQIVND (reference sequence). The CDR3 is made up of 14 amino acids. The CDR3 spells CASRPPEGRTEAFF. The CDR3 region has the DNA TGTGCCAGTAGACCCCCGGAGGGGAGGACTGAAGCTTTCTTT.

The V and J genes are TRBV6-5 and TRBJ1-5; no reliable D call. This CDR3 region has 14 residues. Per germline, CDR1 MNHEY and CDR2 SVGAGI. V gave up 5 bases and J gave up 1 base, with 9 bases separating them. CDR3 in DNA: TGTGCCAGCAGTCTTACTCGGAGCAATCAGCCCCAGCATTTT. It is translated as CASSLTRSNQPQHF.

The chain recombines TRBV18 with TRBJ2-7; D might be TRBD1 (6 bases). CDR1 and CDR2 from the germline V gene are KGHSH and LQKENI. V was trimmed by 3 bases and J by 5 bases, leaving 11 bases between them. The CDR3 is 13 amino acids. In DNA form, the CDR3 reads TGTGCCAGCTCACCCTCGACAGGAAACGAGCAGTACTTC. Its protein product is CASSPSTGNEQYF.

As to this clone: Within the sample, other DNA sequences also encode this same CDR3. This chain links TRBV9 with TRBJ1-2; 11 bases align to TRBD1. There are 15 residues in the CDR3. Per the germline V gene, CDR1 is SGDLS and CDR2 is YYNGEE. The V segment lost 0 bases and the J segment 8 bases; nucleotides outside the gene matches: 6. For the CDR3, the DNA is TGTGCCAGCAGCGTAGTAGGGACAGGGGGGTACGGCTACACCTTC. Translation: CASSVVGTGGYGYTF. The whole variable domain, remainder taken from reference TRBV9 and TRBJ1-2, is DSGVTQTPKHLITATGQRVTLRCSPRSGDLSVYWYQQSLDQGLQFLIQYYNGEERAKGNILERFSAQQFPDLHSELNLSSLELGDSALYFCASSVVGTGGYGYTFGSGTRLTVV.

This chain's CDR3 is CASSRDTGSGNTIYF. The CDR3 DNA follows: TGCGCCAGCAGCCGCGACACCGGCTCTGGAAACACCATATATTTT. The chain links TRBV5-1 to TRBJ1-3; D is ambiguous. V lost 4 bases and J lost 0, with 11 bases in between. This CDR3 region has 15 residues. Germline V gives CDR1 SGHRS, CDR2 YFSETQ.

This clone was detected a few times. The rearrangement joins TRBV5-4 to TRBJ2-1; 12 bases fit TRBD2. The CDR3 is made up of 17 amino acids. V shed 3 bases and J 8 bases; nucleotides not matched to a gene: 12. Per the germline V gene, CDR1 is SGHNT and CDR2 is YYREEE (reference sequence). CDR3 sequence: CASSSYLTSGSGDEQFF. In DNA, the CDR3 is TGTGCCAGCAGCTCCTACCTGACTAGCGGGAGTGGGGATGAGCAGTTCTTC.

The V call is TRBV11-2, the J call TRBJ2-7; TRBD1 might be the D (6 bases). Trimming cost V 5 bases and J 3 bases, with 26 bases left between them. The CDR3 runs 18 residues. Germline V gene lookup returns CDR1 SGHAT and CDR2 FQNNGV. This CDR3 is CASSPISRSKGQHYEQYF. CDR3 DNA: TGTGCCAGCAGCCCAATCAGCCGTAGTAAAGGACAGCACTACGAGCAGTACTTC.

The chain combines TRBV7-6 with TRBJ1-4, with D tentatively TRBD1 (6 bases). Germline V CDR1 and CDR2: SGHVS, FNYEAQ. The ends were cut back, 5 bases at V and 7 bases at J, with 17 bases in the middle. The CDR3 is 15 amino acids. The CDR3 nucleotides are TGTGCCAGCAGCCGTCCGGGGGGCACGGGTGAAAAACTGTTTTTT. This sequence encodes CASSRPGGTGEKLFF.

This clone was observed a few times. The CDR3 here is CASSSYETQYF. As DNA, the CDR3 is TGTGCCAGCAGCTCCTACGAGACCCAGTACTTC. This chain joins TRBV7-9 and TRBJ2-5; D uncertain. This CDR3 is built from 11 residues. The germline V and J ends were trimmed by 4 bases and 5 bases, with 5 bases remaining between them. Germline V gives CDR1 SEHNR, CDR2 FQNEAQ (reference sequence).

The J gene is TRBJ1-4, the V gene TRBV2; 10 bases agree with TRBD1. The CDR3 sequence is 15 residues long. V shed 6 bases and J 0 bases; nucleotides not matched to a gene: 1. From germline, CDR1 is SNHLY and CDR2 FYNNEI. Here the CDR3 reads CASSGTGATNEKLFF. CDR3 nucleotides: TGTGCCAGCAGCGGGACAGGGGCAACTAATGAAAAACTGTTTTTT. Using reference TRBV2 and TRBJ1-4 for the parts outside the CDR3, the full variable domain is EPEVTQTPSHQVTQMGQEVILRCVPISNHLYFYWYRQILGQKVEFLVSFYNNEISEKSEIFDDQFSVERPDGSNFTLKIRSTKLEDSAMYFCASSGTGATNEKLFFGSGTQLSVL.

The chain is built from TRBV9 and TRBJ1-2; a possible D gene is TRBD1 (5 bases). V dropped 1 base and J dropped 8 bases, with 15 bases sitting between them. The CDR3 loop spans 14 amino acids. Germline V lookup: CDR1 SGDLS, CDR2 YYNGEE. Written as DNA, the CDR3 is TGTGCCAGCAGCGTAACACCGGACACGTACGGCTACACCTTC. This codes for CASSVTPDTYGYTF.

This clone has a handful of counts. The chain has TRBV6-1 and TRBJ2-5; 8 nucleotides agree with TRBD1. The J call may be faulty, since TRBJ2-7 better matches the DNA end. Germline loops: CDR1 MNHNS, CDR2 SASEGT. This CDR3 has 16 amino acids. The CDR3, as DNA: TGTGCCAGCAGTGAAAAAGGGGACAGGAGAATCTACGAGCAGTACTTC. Its translation: CASSEKGDRRIYEQYF.